In this sample, the clone carrying this T cell receptor beta chain turned up a few times. The sample belongs to a study of T cells in pancreatic ductal adenocarcinoma. Surgery without prior neoadjuvant therapy was the treatment of the selected pancreatic ductal adenocarcinoma patients. Some clones are missing from TCRdb's copy, which holds only in-frame ones; the method was immunoSEQ multiplex PCR. Of approximately 18,000 clones in the sample, 85% to 90% were seen once. V lost 1 base to trimming and J lost 2 bases, with 12 bases between them. CDR1 is SNHLY and CDR2 is FYNNEI in the germline V gene. This CDR3 contains 15 residues.

The chain is built from TRBV2 and TRBJ2-7, with a possible D match to TRBD1 (6 bases). This TCR was sampled from a human donor with pancreatic ductal adenocarcinoma. Sequenced input: PBMCs. The CDR3 loop reads CASSEGRDIAYEQYF. The CDR3 DNA reads TGTGCCAGCAGTGAAGGCCGGGACATAGCCTACGAGCAGTACTTC.